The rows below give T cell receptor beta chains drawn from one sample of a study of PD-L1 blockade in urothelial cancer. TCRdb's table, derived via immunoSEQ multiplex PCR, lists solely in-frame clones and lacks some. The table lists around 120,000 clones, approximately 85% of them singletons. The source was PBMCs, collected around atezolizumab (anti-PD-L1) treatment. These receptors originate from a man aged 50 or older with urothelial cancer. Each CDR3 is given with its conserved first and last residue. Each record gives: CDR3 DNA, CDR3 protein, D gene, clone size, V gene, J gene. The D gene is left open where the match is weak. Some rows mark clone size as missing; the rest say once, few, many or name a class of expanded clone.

CDR3nt: TGTGCCAGCAGCTTAGTAGGGACAGGGGGCAATCAGCCCCAGCATTTT
CDR3aa: CASSLVGTGGNQPQHF
d_gene: TRBD1
abundance: -
v_gene: TRBV11-3
j_gene: TRBJ1-5

CDR3nt: TGCGCCAGCAGCCTAGGGACTAGCGCAAATCAAGAGACCCAGTACTTC
CDR3aa: CASSLGTSANQETQYF
d_gene: TRBD2
abundance: -
v_gene: TRBV5-1
j_gene: TRBJ2-5

CDR3nt: TGTGCCAGCAGCTTAGCCCGGGAGACCCAGTACTTC
CDR3aa: CASSLARETQYF
d_gene: -
abundance: -
v_gene: TRBV7-9
j_gene: TRBJ2-5

CDR3nt: TGTGCCAGCAGTTACTCACGGGACAGGGGGCGAGAGCAGTACTTC
CDR3aa: CASSYSRDRGREQYF
d_gene: TRBD1
abundance: -
v_gene: TRBV6-5
j_gene: TRBJ2-7

CDR3nt: TGTGCCAGCAGTGAAAGGCGGTTGGACAGAAATCCAGATACGCAGTATTTT
CDR3aa: CASSERRLDRNPDTQYF
d_gene: -
abundance: -
v_gene: TRBV2
j_gene: TRBJ2-3

CDR3nt: TGTGCCAGCAGCTTTAGCGGGAGTCTTCAAGAGACCCAGTACTTC
CDR3aa: CASSFSGSLQETQYF
d_gene: TRBD2
abundance: once
v_gene: TRBV5-5
j_gene: TRBJ2-5

CDR3nt: TGCGCCAGCAGTGAGAGGAGTGAAGCTTTCTTT
CDR3aa: CASSERSEAFF
d_gene: -
abundance: -
v_gene: TRBV10-2
j_gene: TRBJ1-1

CDR3nt: TGTGCCAGCAGCAAGACAGGGGGCACCCCACCCCTCCACTTT
CDR3aa: CASSKTGGTPPLHF
d_gene: TRBD1
abundance: -
v_gene: TRBV5-5
j_gene: TRBJ1-6

CDR3nt: TGTGCCAGCAGTTACTCGGGTAGCGGGAGAGGCGAGCAGTACTTC
CDR3aa: CASSYSGSGRGEQYF
d_gene: TRBD2
abundance: -
v_gene: TRBV6-5
j_gene: TRBJ2-7

CDR3nt: TGTGCCAGTATGGCCGGGACAGGGCCACCCCTCCACTTT
CDR3aa: CASMAGTGPPLHF
d_gene: TRBD1
abundance: -
v_gene: TRBV28
j_gene: TRBJ1-6

CDR3nt: TGTGCCAGCAGGGAAGGGGGGGGACAGGGTTACTATGGCTACACCTTC
CDR3aa: CASREGGGQGYYGYTF
d_gene: TRBD1
abundance: once
v_gene: TRBV6-1
j_gene: TRBJ1-2

CDR3nt: TGTGCCAGCAGTGATCACAGGGTTTCTGGAAACACCATATATTTT
CDR3aa: CASSDHRVSGNTIYF
d_gene: -
abundance: -
v_gene: TRBV6-6
j_gene: TRBJ1-3

CDR3nt: TGCGCCAGCCGGACGACAGGAGCTAATGAAAAACTGTTTTTT
CDR3aa: CASRTTGANEKLFF
d_gene: -
abundance: once
v_gene: TRBV5-1
j_gene: TRBJ1-4

CDR3nt: TGTGCCAGTAGTATAGATCCCGCCCGGTCTTACGAGCAGTACTTC
CDR3aa: CASSIDPARSYEQYF
d_gene: -
abundance: -
v_gene: TRBV19
j_gene: TRBJ2-7

CDR3nt: TGTGCCAGCAGTGGAGGGAAGATGATAGCGGGGCACTACGAGCAGTACTTC
CDR3aa: CASSGGKMIAGHYEQYF
d_gene: TRBD2
abundance: -
v_gene: TRBV6-1
j_gene: TRBJ2-7

CDR3nt: TGTGCCAGTTCTAGGGGGCGCGGACTGTTTTTT
CDR3aa: CASSRGRGLFF
d_gene: TRBD1
abundance: -
v_gene: TRBV5-6
j_gene: TRBJ1-4

CDR3nt: TGCAGCGTTGAGCCCGGACTGCCACAAGAGACCCAGTACTTC
CDR3aa: CSVEPGLPQETQYF
d_gene: -
abundance: -
v_gene: TRBV29-1
j_gene: TRBJ2-5

CDR3nt: TGTGCCAGCAGCTTAGCCATTAATGAGCAGTTCTTC
CDR3aa: CASSLAINEQFF
d_gene: -
abundance: -
v_gene: TRBV7-9
j_gene: TRBJ2-1

CDR3nt: TGTGCCAGCAGTGGGTCGAGCTCCTACAATGAGCAGTTCTTC
CDR3aa: CASSGSSSYNEQFF
d_gene: -
abundance: -
v_gene: TRBV6-1
j_gene: TRBJ2-1

CDR3nt: TGTGCCAGCAGACTATCCCCGACAGGGCGCACTGAAGCTTTCTTT
CDR3aa: CASRLSPTGRTEAFF
d_gene: TRBD1
abundance: -
v_gene: TRBV16
j_gene: TRBJ1-1

CDR3nt: TGTGCCAGCAGCTTAGGACGGCGGGAGGGGGTAGTCGGGCAGTTCTTC
CDR3aa: CASSLGRREGVVGQFF
d_gene: TRBD2
abundance: -
v_gene: TRBV7-8
j_gene: TRBJ2-1

CDR3nt: TGCGCCAGCAGTCTCTTCCACCCAGGGGTGAATAATGAAAAACTGTTTTTT
CDR3aa: CASSLFHPGVNNEKLFF
d_gene: -
abundance: -
v_gene: TRBV23-1
j_gene: TRBJ1-4

CDR3nt: TGTGCCAGCAGTCCCACCGGGACAGGGACCTACGAGCAGTACTTC
CDR3aa: CASSPTGTGTYEQYF
d_gene: TRBD1
abundance: -
v_gene: TRBV6-5
j_gene: TRBJ2-7

CDR3nt: TGTGCCAGCAGCCTCGGGTCTAACACCGGGGAGCTGTTTTTT
CDR3aa: CASSLGSNTGELFF
d_gene: -
abundance: -
v_gene: TRBV7-3
j_gene: TRBJ2-2

CDR3nt: TGTGCCAGCAGTTACAAGGGAGACCAGCCCCAGCATTTT
CDR3aa: CASSYKGDQPQHF
d_gene: -
abundance: -
v_gene: TRBV6-5
j_gene: TRBJ1-5

CDR3nt: TGTGCCAGCAGCTTTGGACAGGATCGTAATTCACCCCTCCACTTT
CDR3aa: CASSFGQDRNSPLHF
d_gene: TRBD1
abundance: -
v_gene: TRBV5-6
j_gene: TRBJ1-6

CDR3nt: TGCGCCAGCAGCTTAGCCAGGGCTGGGGCCAACGTCCTGACTTTC
CDR3aa: CASSLARAGANVLTF
d_gene: -
abundance: once
v_gene: TRBV5-1
j_gene: TRBJ2-6

CDR3nt: TGTGCCAGCAGCTTAGCTACCGGACAGGGGGCTATCGAGCAGTACTTC
CDR3aa: CASSLATGQGAIEQYF
d_gene: TRBD1
abundance: -
v_gene: TRBV7-8
j_gene: TRBJ2-7

CDR3nt: TGTGCCAGCATAGGAGCTAGCGGGAGAGTCTACGAGCAGTACTTC
CDR3aa: CASIGASGRVYEQYF
d_gene: TRBD2
abundance: few
v_gene: TRBV2
j_gene: TRBJ2-7

CDR3nt: TGTGCCAGCAGTTTTAGGACGGGGAATCAGCCCCAGCATTTT
CDR3aa: CASSFRTGNQPQHF
d_gene: -
abundance: -
v_gene: TRBV27
j_gene: TRBJ1-5

CDR3nt: TGTGCCAGCAGGCCCTTTTACGGGACAGGGGGATACGAGCAGTACTTC
CDR3aa: CASRPFYGTGGYEQYF
d_gene: TRBD1
abundance: -
v_gene: TRBV27
j_gene: TRBJ2-7

CDR3nt: TGTGCCACCATAGGAGGGAGCATGAACACTGAAGCTTTCTTT
CDR3aa: CATIGGSMNTEAFF
d_gene: -
abundance: -
v_gene: TRBV19
j_gene: TRBJ1-1

CDR3nt: TGTGCCAGCAAAGGAGGATGGTCCTACAATGAGCAGTTCTTC
CDR3aa: CASKGGWSYNEQFF
d_gene: -
abundance: once
v_gene: TRBV28
j_gene: TRBJ2-1

CDR3nt: TGTGCCAGTAGGATGATGGGGGGGGAATCAAAGCCCCAGCATTTT
CDR3aa: CASRMMGGESKPQHF
d_gene: -
abundance: -
v_gene: TRBV19
j_gene: TRBJ1-5

CDR3nt: TGTGCCAGCAGTTACGGTTTTGGTCAGAAAGAGACCCAGTACTTC
CDR3aa: CASSYGFGQKETQYF
d_gene: -
abundance: -
v_gene: TRBV6-5
j_gene: TRBJ2-5